This T cell receptor (beta chain) comes out of a study of glioma-infiltrating T cells. The study, taken as a whole, reports: Tissue-blood divergence was below expectation in non-neoplastic patients, above in gliomas. CDR3 overlap between tissue and blood was very small.

The iRepertoire nested amplicon-rescue multiplex PCR amplified TCR alpha and beta CDR3s from RNA. One-step reverse transcription and amplification started from approximately 100-400 ng of tissue mRNA or PBMC total RNA. TCRdb itself ran the multiplex PCR reads through MiXCR, one entry per CDR3 protein. The sample contains 85,000 to 110,000 distinct CDR3 sequences, less than 30% of which appear only once. In this sample, this clonotype turned up many times. Its antigen is still unknown. The TCR comes from a human donor with low-grade glioma or glioblastoma, undergoing nonglioma brain surgery, or in good health (not recorded which). Sequencing was performed on glioma tissue, nonneoplastic brain tissue, or PBMCs (not recorded which).

In nucleotides, the CDR3 is TGTGCCAGCAGTGGGACAGGGACTAGCAATCAGCCCCAGCATTTT. Its translation: CASSGTGTSNQPQHF. This chain joins TRBV6-1 and TRBJ1-5, with 8 nucleotides matching TRBD1. Germline V CDR1 and CDR2: MNHNS, SASEGT. Trimming took 4 bases from V and 0 from J; bases not matched to a gene: 2. CDR3 size: 15 residues.